This entry lists 26 T cell receptor beta chains sequenced from one sample in a study of CD8 T cells in Susac syndrome. Reverse transcription of about 0.45 to 1 ug RNA was performed with random hexamers. Each CDR3 protein gets one entry after TCRdb re-called the immunoSEQ multiplex PCR reads with MiXCR. The sample includes around 180,000 distinct CDR3 sequences, approximately 94% of them seen just once. Sequenced sample: CD4+ T cells from PBMCs. These receptors were collected from a human donor with multiple sclerosis.

The gene calls are TRBV2 and TRBJ1-1; D is perhaps TRBD1 (5 bases). The CDR3 spans 14 residues. V shed 5 bases and J shed 7 bases, with 17 bases lying between them. CDR1 is SNHLY, CDR2 FYNNEI, per germline. The DNA for the CDR3 is TGTGCCAGCAGTAAACCCCGGGACTACTATGAAGCTTTCTTT. Translating gives CASSKPRDYYEAFF.

J is TRBJ2-5 and V is TRBV7-8; no firm D call. The germline V gene encodes CDR1 SGHVS and CDR2 FQNEAQ. Trimming cost V 4 bases and J 7 bases, with 7 bases left between them. The CDR3 totals 11 residues. The CDR3 DNA sequence: TGTGCCAGCAGCTCCGAGGTGACCCAGTACTTC. This gives the protein CASSSEVTQYF.

This chain joins TRBV20-1 and TRBJ1-1; no firm D call. CDR3 length: 13 amino acids. The V and J ends lost 0 bases and 7 bases respectively, with 12 bases between them. The germline V gene has CDR1 DFQATT and CDR2 SNEGSKA (reference sequence). CDR3 residues: CSARDGGTLEAFF. In nucleotides, the CDR3 is TGCAGTGCTAGAGACGGAGGAACACTTGAAGCTTTCTTT.

This rearrangement joins TRBV7-8 to TRBJ2-5; D ambiguous. This CDR3 has 12 amino acids. The ends were cut back, 2 bases at V and 5 bases at J, with 6 bases in the middle. The germline V gene has CDR1 SGHVS and CDR2 FQNEAQ. CDR3 nucleotide sequence: TGTGCCAGCAGCTTACATCGCGAGACCCAGTACTTC. Residues: CASSLHRETQYF.

The J gene is TRBJ1-3, the V gene TRBV6-5; D gene ambiguous. Germline CDR1 reads MNHEY; CDR2 reads SVGAGI. The CDR3 has 14 residues. V was cut by 2 bases and J by 4 bases, with 9 bases left in between. The DNA of the CDR3 is TGTGCCAGCAGTTACGCAAGGCCGGGAAACACCATATATTTT. It codes for CASSYARPGNTIYF.

The V gene is TRBV4-1, the J gene TRBJ2-3; possibly TRBD1 for D (5 bases). The V end lost 2 bases, the J end lost 2 bases, and 14 bases lay between the germline ends. The CDR3 is 16 residues long. From germline, CDR1 is MGHRA and CDR2 YSYEKL. This chain's CDR3 is CASSQLHGHPTDTQYF. The CDR3 bases are TGCGCCAGCAGCCAATTACACGGACACCCCACAGATACGCAGTATTTT.

This rearrangement joins TRBV11-2 to TRBJ2-6; D is unclear. The ends were cut back, 4 bases at V and 0 bases at J, with 25 bases in the middle. There are 21 residues in the CDR3. The germline V gene has CDR1 SGHAT and CDR2 FQNNGV. The CDR3 region has the DNA TGTGCCAGCAGCTCCCGCTTCGGTGGAAGGCGTGGCAGCTCTGGGGCCAACGTCCTGACTTTC. Protein: CASSSRFGGRRGSSGANVLTF.

The V gene is TRBV7-8, the J gene TRBJ2-5, with D unresolved. This CDR3 is built from 14 residues. V lost 5 bases to trimming and J lost 1 base, with 11 bases between them. Germline V gene lookup returns CDR1 SGHVS and CDR2 FQNEAQ. The DNA of the CDR3 is TGTGCCAGCAGCCCGACGGGTATCCAAGAGACCCAGTACTTC. Amino acids: CASSPTGIQETQYF.

This clonotype was seen only once. The chain is built from TRBV30 and TRBJ2-1, with TRBD2 as a possible D gene (5 bases). V was pared by 0 bases and J by 9 bases, with 12 bases between. Germline V gives CDR1 GTSNPN, CDR2 SVGIG (reference sequence). The CDR3 spans 13 residues. In DNA, the CDR3 is TGTGCCTGGAGTGTACGAGCGGTAGGTGAGCAGTTCTTC. This codes for CAWSVRAVGEQFF.

J is TRBJ1-5 and V is TRBV19; D is undetermined. The CDR3 is made up of 14 amino acids. CDR1 and CDR2 from the germline V gene are LNHDA and SQIVND (reference sequence). V gave up 5 bases and J gave up 1 base, with 9 bases separating them. The CDR3 region has the DNA TGTGCCAGTAGTCCCCATTGGAGCAATCAGCCCCAGCATTTT. Amino acid sequence: CASSPHWSNQPQHF.

The chain is built from TRBV23-1 and TRBJ2-5; no firm D call. TRBV23-1 is classed as an ORF, of uncertain function. V lost 3 bases, J lost 2 bases, and 22 bases lay in between. The CDR3 loop spans 18 amino acids. CDR3 DNA sequence: TGCGCCAGCAGTCATTTGTTATATAGATTCTCCCAACAAGAGACCCAGTACTTC. Translated, it gives CASSHLLYRFSQQETQYF.

The rearrangement joins TRBV20-1 to TRBJ2-5, with 10 bases matching TRBD2. Germline V lookup: CDR1 DFQATT, CDR2 SNEGSKA (reference sequence). V was clipped by 5 bases and J by 2 bases; unmatched bases: 8. The CDR3 is made up of 15 amino acids. CDR3 in DNA: TGCAGTGCTCGACCACTAGCGGGGAAGCAAGAGACCCAGTACTTC. Its translation is CSARPLAGKQETQYF.

V is TRBV5-4 and J is TRBJ2-5; 7 bases map to TRBD1. CDR3 length: 14 residues. J was trimmed by 2 bases and V by 5 bases; bases with no gene match: 6. The V gene's germline CDR1 is SGHNT and CDR2 YYREEE (reference sequence). In DNA, the CDR3 is TGTGCCAGCAGTCGAGGGACAGCGCAAGAGACCCAGTACTTC. This translates into CASSRGTAQETQYF.

This rearrangement joins TRBV5-1 to TRBJ2-2; D perhaps matches TRBD1 (5 bases). The CDR3 runs to 14 residues. Germline V gene data show CDR1 as SGHRS and CDR2 as YFSETQ. Trimming left V 2 bases short and J 5 bases short, with 10 bases between. Here the CDR3 reads CASSLQDGTGELFF. Here the CDR3 DNA reads TGCGCCAGCAGCTTACAGGACGGGACCGGGGAGCTGTTTTTT.

The V gene is TRBV6-2 or TRBV6-3, the J gene TRBJ2-6, with D possibly TRBD1 on 5 matching bases. Germline V CDR1 and CDR2: MNHEY, SVGEGT. Trimming cost V 6 bases and J 0 bases, with 9 bases left between them. The CDR3 is 15 residues long. CDR3 amino acids: CASRTESSGANVLTF. In DNA, the CDR3 is TGTGCCAGCAGGACAGAGAGCTCTGGGGCCAACGTCCTGACTTTC.

The rearrangement links TRBV7-6 to TRBJ2-5; a possible D gene is TRBD2 (6 bases). CDR1 and CDR2 from the germline V gene are SGHVS and FNYEAQ. V lost 2 bases and J 13 bases, leaving 14 bases between the germline ends. The CDR3 runs 12 residues. The CDR3 spells CASSLNRGGVYF. CDR3 in DNA: TGTGCCAGCAGCTTAAACCGCGGAGGGGTGTACTTC.

This rearrangement joins TRBV28 to TRBJ1-5, with unresolved D. CDR1 is MDHEN, CDR2 SYDVKM, per germline. V was pared by 1 base and J by 3 bases, with 10 bases between. This CDR3 has 15 amino acids. In DNA form, the CDR3 reads TGTGCCAGCAGTTTATTTGGTCGCCTCAATCAGCCCCAGCATTTT. Translation: CASSLFGRLNQPQHF.

The chain couples TRBV2 to TRBJ1-3; the D gene is possibly TRBD1 (6 bases). The CDR3 covers 14 residues. V was clipped by 3 bases and J by 0 bases, with 6 bases between them. CDR1 SNHLY and CDR2 FYNNEI come from the germline V gene. The CDR3 spells CASSETGSGNTIYF. DNA for the CDR3: TGTGCCAGCAGTGAGACAGGCTCTGGAAACACCATATATTTT. Full variable domain (outside the CDR3, taken from reference TRBV2 and TRBJ1-3): EPEVTQTPSHQVTQMGQEVILRCVPISNHLYFYWYRQILGQKVEFLVSFYNNEISEKSEIFDDQFSVERPDGSNFTLKIRSTKLEDSAMYFCASSETGSGNTIYFGEGSWLTVV.

In regard to this clonotype: In this CDR3 the conserved last residue, phenylalanine or tryptophan, is missing, so a read error is likely. This rearrangement joins TRBV3-1 to TRBJ2-7, with a tentative D call TRBD1 (5 bases). V was pared by 5 bases and J by 5 bases, with 19 bases between. The CDR3 sequence is 15 residues long. Germline V gene data show CDR1 as LGHDT and CDR2 as YNNKEL (reference sequence). CDR3 DNA: TGTGCCAGCAGCGAATATGAAACAACAGGCGACGAGCAGTACCTC. This gives the protein CASSEYETTGDEQYL.

CDR3 bases: TGTGCCAGTAGTCGACAGGGGCCCCCGGGAAACATTCAGTACTTC. Translation gives CASSRQGPPGNIQYF. The V call is TRBV19, the J call TRBJ2-4; 8 bases match TRBD1. J lost 6 bases, V lost 5 bases, and 9 bases had no gene match. CDR1 and CDR2 (germline): LNHDA, SQIVND (reference sequence). The CDR3 consists of 15 residues.

V is TRBV7-3 and J is TRBJ1-1; no definite D call. CDR3 length equals 12 residues. The germline V gene encodes CDR1 SGHTA and CDR2 FQGTGA. V was pared by 4 bases and J by 5 bases, with 8 bases between. CDR3 in amino acids: CASSSEGTEAFF. In nucleotides, the CDR3 is TGTGCCAGCAGCTCCGAAGGGACTGAAGCTTTCTTT.

The rearrangement uses TRBV12-3 or TRBV12-4 and TRBJ1-2; D is perhaps TRBD1 (5 bases). The CDR3 has 14 residues. The germline V and J ends were trimmed by 3 bases and 2 bases, with 10 bases remaining between them. The CDR3 sequence is CASSLGTLNYGYTF. For the CDR3, the DNA is TGTGCCAGCAGTTTGGGGACCCTAAACTATGGCTACACCTTC.

The chain links TRBV7-8 to TRBJ2-2; 8 bases line up with TRBD1. The J segment lost 3 bases and the V segment lost 2 bases, leaving 8 bases of the junction unmatched. Looked up from germline, CDR1 is SGHVS and CDR2 is FQNEAQ. The CDR3 consists of 17 residues. DNA for the CDR3: TGTGCCAGCAGCTTAAGCAGGGGGCTAGGGTACACCGGGGAGCTGTTTTTT. Translating it yields CASSLSRGLGYTGELFF.

V usage is TRBV3-1 and J usage is TRBJ2-5, with no clear D. Per germline, CDR1 LGHDT and CDR2 YNNKEL (reference sequence). V gave up 2 bases and J gave up 5 bases, with 12 bases separating them. The CDR3 length is 14 residues. CDR3 nucleotide sequence: TGTGCCAGCAGCCAAATAGTCTATCAGGAGACCCAGTACTTC. This codes for CASSQIVYQETQYF.

The chain joins TRBV6-2 or TRBV6-3 to TRBJ2-5; 11 bases line up with TRBD2. Germline CDR1 reads MNHEY; CDR2 reads SVGEGT. This CDR3 region has 15 residues. The V segment lost 2 bases and the J segment 1 base; nucleotides outside the gene matches: 0. As DNA, the CDR3 is TGTGCCAGCAGTTACACTAGCGGGGGCCAAGAGACCCAGTACTTC. Translated: CASSYTSGGQETQYF.

The chain is built from TRBV20-1 and TRBJ2-3; TRBD2 agrees at 7 bases. The CDR3 runs 12 residues. The ends lost 6 bases at V and 6 bases at J; junction bases unmatched: 6. Germline V gives CDR1 DFQATT, CDR2 SNEGSKA (reference sequence). The CDR3 nucleotides are TGCAGTGCCTCTACTAGCGCCGATACGCAGTATTTT. As protein: CSASTSADTQYF.